These T cell receptor beta chains were read from a single sample in a study of CD8 T cells in ankylosing spondylitis. A single record per CDR3 protein comes from TCRdb applying MiXCR to the 5' RACE reads. The sample lists 220,000 or so distinct CDR3 sequences; 18% were seen once. The sequenced sample was blood, either unsorted or a sorted T cell fraction (not recorded which). The receptors come from a male donor with ankylosing spondylitis. CDR3s include the opening cysteine and the closing phenylalanine or tryptophan. A D gene is named only where the DNA matches it firmly. Rows give clone size only sometimes, using once, few, many, or a class for an expanded clone.

CDR3 DNA,CDR3 protein,clone size,D gene,V gene,J gene
TGTGCCAGCAGTGAAGACCTGGGGTTTCAGCCCCAGCATTTT,CASSEDLGFQPQHF,many,.,TRBV2,TRBJ1-5
TGCAGTGCTTCCTCTAGCGAAGACTCCTACAATGAGCAGTTCTTC,CSASSSEDSYNEQFF,.,.,TRBV20-1,TRBJ2-1
TGTGCCAGCAGCGCCAGTCCAGGGGGTGGCTATGGCTACACCTTC,CASSASPGGGYGYTF,.,TRBD1,TRBV9,TRBJ1-2
TGTGCCAGCAGCCCCGGGACATACTATGGCTACACCTTC,CASSPGTYYGYTF,.,.,TRBV28,TRBJ1-2
TGTGCCAGCAGCTTGGTTCGGGAGAGCTCCTACAATGAGCAGTTCTTC,CASSLVRESSYNEQFF,.,.,TRBV5-5,TRBJ2-1
TGTGCCACCAGTGAGGCATCGCAAGAGACCCAGTACTTC,CATSEASQETQYF,few,.,TRBV24-1,TRBJ2-5
TGTGCCAGCAGCGTAGCGGGAGGGCCAGGGGAGCAGTACTTC,CASSVAGGPGEQYF,.,TRBD2,TRBV9,TRBJ2-7
TGCGCCAGCAGCCAGAGCGGGACAGTGCGGGAAGCTTTCTTT,CASSQSGTVREAFF,.,TRBD1,TRBV4-3,TRBJ1-1
TGTGCCAGCAGCTTAGGGTTTAGCGGGATAGATGATACGCAGTATTTT,CASSLGFSGIDDTQYF,.,TRBD2,TRBV11-2,TRBJ2-3
TGTGCCAGCAGCCCCCGGACAGGGTGGACCGGGGAGCTGTTTTTT,CASSPRTGWTGELFF,many,TRBD1,TRBV12-3/TRBV12-4,TRBJ2-2
TGTGCCAGTAGTCTAGCTCCTTCCCTCAGCAATCAGCCCCAGCATTTT,CASSLAPSLSNQPQHF,.,.,TRBV19,TRBJ1-5
TGCAGTGCTAGATCCCGAACAGGGGAGGGTAATCAGCCCCAGCATTTT,CSARSRTGEGNQPQHF,.,TRBD1,TRBV20-1,TRBJ1-5
TGTGCCAGCAGTTTCTCGCCACAGGCCTATGGCTACACCTTC,CASSFSPQAYGYTF,few,.,TRBV27,TRBJ1-2
TGCGCCAGCAGCCAAGATTTTGGTCCGACTAGCGGGAGTGCAGATACGCAGTATTTT,CASSQDFGPTSGSADTQYF,many,TRBD2,TRBV4-3,TRBJ2-3
TGTGCCAGCAGCCTCGGGACTAGCGGTTTCGGGGGGGAGCTGTTTTTT,CASSLGTSGFGGELFF,few,TRBD2,TRBV7-3,TRBJ2-2
TGCAGCGTCCCCCGGGACAGGGGGGACGCCGGGGAGCTGTTTTTT,CSVPRDRGDAGELFF,few,TRBD1,TRBV29-1,TRBJ2-2
TGTGCCAGCAGTTTGGGCACTCTAACTGAAGCTTTCTTT,CASSLGTLTEAFF,.,.,TRBV12-3/TRBV12-4,TRBJ1-1
TGTGCCAGCAGTTACCGGGAGTATCCGAGAGAGACCCAGTACTTC,CASSYREYPRETQYF,.,.,TRBV12-3/TRBV12-4,TRBJ2-5
TGTGCCAGCAGCTTAGCTCGTGGTGGAGGGCGTGAGACCCAGTACTTC,CASSLARGGGRETQYF,.,.,TRBV7-8,TRBJ2-5
TGTGCCAGCAGCTCGTCCTACACGACAGGGAGGCACGAGCAGTACTTC,CASSSSYTTGRHEQYF,.,.,TRBV7-9,TRBJ2-7
TGTGCCAGCAGTGAGACAGCCAATTCACCCCTCCACTTT,CASSETANSPLHF,.,.,TRBV6-4,TRBJ1-6
TGTGCCAGCAGTCCAATTCGGACTAGCGGGCCTCAAGAGCAGTACTTC,CASSPIRTSGPQEQYF,few,TRBD2,TRBV27,TRBJ2-7
TGTGCCAGCAGCACCCGGGACAGGGATACCTCGGGGCCGTACAATGAGCAGTTCTTC,CASSTRDRDTSGPYNEQFF,.,TRBD1,TRBV11-2,TRBJ2-1
TGTGCCAGCATCGAACGACTAGCGGGAGTCGGCTACGAGCAGTACTTC,CASIERLAGVGYEQYF,.,TRBD2,TRBV2,TRBJ2-7
TGTGCCAGTAGTTTCGGACAGGGCGTCTACGAGCAGTACTTC,CASSFGQGVYEQYF,.,TRBD1,TRBV19,TRBJ2-7
TGCGCCAGCAGGTCGCAGGACACTGAAGCTTTCTTT,CASRSQDTEAFF,.,.,TRBV5-1,TRBJ1-1
TGTGCCAGCAGCTCCGAGGGACCCGGCAATCAGCCCCAGCATTTT,CASSSEGPGNQPQHF,.,.,TRBV7-6,TRBJ1-5
TGTGCCAGCAGTCCCCTGGCGGGGGGAGGCGGCTACACCTTC,CASSPLAGGGGYTF,.,.,TRBV12-3/TRBV12-4,TRBJ1-2
TGCGCCAGCAGCCAAGAGGCTAGCGGGACCGAGCAGTACTTC,CASSQEASGTEQYF,.,TRBD2,TRBV4-3,TRBJ2-7
TGTGCCAGCAGCATCCCCTCTAGCGGGGGATCCTACGAGCAGTACTTC,CASSIPSSGGSYEQYF,few,TRBD2,TRBV7-9,TRBJ2-7
TGCGCCAGCAGCCAAGTCGTAGGGCTGAACACTGAAGCTTTCTTT,CASSQVVGLNTEAFF,few,.,TRBV4-1,TRBJ1-1
TGTGCCAGCAGCTTAGTCCCCGCCCTCAATGAGCAGTTCTTC,CASSLVPALNEQFF,few,.,TRBV7-9,TRBJ2-1
TGCAGTGCTAGGGGACTAGCCAGTGAGACATGGGAGCAGTACTTC,CSARGLASETWEQYF,.,TRBD2,TRBV20-1,TRBJ2-7
TGTGCCAGCAGTTACTCGACGGCTAGATCGGATGAGCAGTTCTTC,CASSYSTARSDEQFF,few,.,TRBV6-5,TRBJ2-1
TGTGCCACCAACGGGGGACAGATAAACACTGAAGCTTTCTTT,CATNGGQINTEAFF,.,TRBD1,TRBV10-3,TRBJ1-1
TGTGCCAGCAGAGCTGGGTCTGGAAACACCATATATTTT,CASRAGSGNTIYF,many,.,TRBV7-9,TRBJ1-3
TGTGCCAGCAGCTTTCCTCAGGGGGAATACACTGAAGCTTTCTTT,CASSFPQGEYTEAFF,.,TRBD1,TRBV5-6,TRBJ1-1
TGTGCCAGCAGCCCTCCGAAGTACACCAACGGCGGGGAGCTGTTTTTT,CASSPPKYTNGGELFF,many,.,TRBV4-2,TRBJ2-2
TGTGCCAGCAGTTACACGGGACATCTGAACACTGAAGCTTTCTTT,CASSYTGHLNTEAFF,.,.,TRBV12-3/TRBV12-4,TRBJ1-1
TGCGCCAGCAGCTTGGACCGACAGATCCAAGAGACCCAGTACTTC,CASSLDRQIQETQYF,.,.,TRBV5-1,TRBJ2-5
TGTGCCAGTAGTATAGCGGGAGCCGGGGAGCTGTTTTTT,CASSIAGAGELFF,.,.,TRBV19,TRBJ2-2
TGCAGCGTTGTCGGGACCACCCAAGAGACCCAGTACTTC,CSVVGTTQETQYF,.,.,TRBV29-1,TRBJ2-5
TGTGCCAGCAGCGTAGGGGACAGTAGGGCTCAGCCCCAGCATTTT,CASSVGDSRAQPQHF,.,TRBD1,TRBV9,TRBJ1-5
TGTGCCATCAGTGAAATATTGGACACTGAAGCTTTCTTT,CAISEILDTEAFF,once,.,TRBV10-3,TRBJ1-1
TGCGCCAGCAGCCCCCGGCAGGGGGCTTATTCCCTCCCCGGGGAGCTGTTTTTT,CASSPRQGAYSLPGELFF,.,TRBD1,TRBV4-1,TRBJ2-2
TGTGCCAGCAGCCAAAGTTTGGACGTGGGCCAAGAGACCCAGTACTTC,CASSQSLDVGQETQYF,.,.,TRBV6-1,TRBJ2-5
TGCGCCAGCAGCCCCCTACCGGGAATGGGGACTGGAAACACCATATATTTT,CASSPLPGMGTGNTIYF,.,.,TRBV4-1,TRBJ1-3
TGTGCCAGCAAAACGTGGCAGTTCAATCAGCCCCAGCATTTT,CASKTWQFNQPQHF,.,.,TRBV6-2/TRBV6-3,TRBJ1-5
TGCGCCAGCAGCCCCACAGGCCTCTCTAACTATGGCTACACCTTC,CASSPTGLSNYGYTF,few,.,TRBV5-1,TRBJ1-2
TGTGCCAGCAGCTCCGAGCCTACAGGGGCGAACACTGAAGCTTTCTTT,CASSSEPTGANTEAFF,.,TRBD1,TRBV7-6,TRBJ1-1
TGCAGTGCTAGGTCTGGGTACCGCAATGAGCAGTTCTTC,CSARSGYRNEQFF,.,.,TRBV20-1,TRBJ2-1